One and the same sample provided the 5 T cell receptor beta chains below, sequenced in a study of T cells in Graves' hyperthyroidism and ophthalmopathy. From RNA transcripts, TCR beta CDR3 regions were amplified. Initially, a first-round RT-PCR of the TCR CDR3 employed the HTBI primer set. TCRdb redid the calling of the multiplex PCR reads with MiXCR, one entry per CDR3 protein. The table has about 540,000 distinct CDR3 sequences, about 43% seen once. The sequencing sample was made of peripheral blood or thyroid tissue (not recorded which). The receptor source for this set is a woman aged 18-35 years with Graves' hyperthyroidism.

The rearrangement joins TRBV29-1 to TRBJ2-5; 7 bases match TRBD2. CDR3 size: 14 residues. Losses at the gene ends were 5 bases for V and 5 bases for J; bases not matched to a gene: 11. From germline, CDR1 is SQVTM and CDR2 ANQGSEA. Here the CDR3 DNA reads TGCAGCGTTAGTGGTGGCGGGAGTAGGGAGACCCAGTACTTC. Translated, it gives CSVSGGGSRETQYF.

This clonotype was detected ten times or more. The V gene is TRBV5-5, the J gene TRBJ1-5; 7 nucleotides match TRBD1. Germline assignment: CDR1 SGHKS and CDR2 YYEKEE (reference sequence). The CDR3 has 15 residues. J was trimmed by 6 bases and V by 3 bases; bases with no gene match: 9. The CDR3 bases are TGTGCCAGCAGCTGGACAGGATTAGGGCGTCAGCCCCAGCATTTT. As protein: CASSWTGLGRQPQHF.

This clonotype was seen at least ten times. CDR3 sequence (DNA): TGTGCCAGCAGTTACTCGGTAGAGGCCCAGACCCAGTACTTC. Translated: CASSYSVEAQTQYF. The chain couples TRBV6-6 to TRBJ2-5; unclear D gene. Trimming took off 0 bases at V and 6 bases at J, with 11 bases between the two ends. From germline, CDR1 is MNHNY and CDR2 SVGAGI (reference sequence). CDR3 length: 14 amino acids.

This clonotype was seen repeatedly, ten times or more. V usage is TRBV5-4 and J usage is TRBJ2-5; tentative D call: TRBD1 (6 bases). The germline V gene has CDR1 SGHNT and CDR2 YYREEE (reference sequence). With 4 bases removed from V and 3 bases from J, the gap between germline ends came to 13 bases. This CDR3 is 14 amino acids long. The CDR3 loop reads CASSHRQEEETQYF. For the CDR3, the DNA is TGTGCCAGCAGCCATAGACAGGAGGAAGAGACCCAGTACTTC.

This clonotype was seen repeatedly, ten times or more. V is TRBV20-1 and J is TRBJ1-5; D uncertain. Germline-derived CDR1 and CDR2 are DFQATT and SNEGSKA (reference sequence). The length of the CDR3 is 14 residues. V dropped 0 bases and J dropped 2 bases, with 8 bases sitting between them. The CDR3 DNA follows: TGCAGTGCTAGAGATGGGCAGGGCAATCAGCCCCAGCATTTT. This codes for CSARDGQGNQPQHF.